These 20 T cell receptor beta chains were all obtained from the same sample, sequenced in a study of early T cells in non-severe SARS-CoV-2 infection. TCRdb re-derived calls from the 5' RACE reads in MiXCR, one entry per CDR3 protein. The repertoire has tens of thousands of distinct CDR3 sequences, around a quarter of them found once; the top ten carry approximately 4.4%. The sample was whole blood, taken at baseline. These receptors all stem from an adult who was a healthcare worker with PCR-confirmed SARS-CoV-2 infection or an uninfected control (not recorded which).

The chain carries TRBV10-3 and TRBJ2-7; weak D call: TRBD2 (5 bases). With 2 bases removed from V and 2 bases from J, the gap between germline ends came to 7 bases. Germline V gene sequence: CDR1 ENHRY, CDR2 SYGVKD. There are 13 residues in the CDR3. As DNA, the CDR3 is TGTGCCATCAGTGAGGGGGAGCCCTACGAGCAGTACTTC. Its protein is CAISEGEPYEQYF.

The V call is TRBV7-6, the J call TRBJ2-3, with D uncertain. The CDR3 length is 12 residues. Trimming cost V 5 bases and J 5 bases, with 8 bases left between them. Germline lookup yields CDR1 SGHVS and CDR2 FNYEAQ. The CDR3, as DNA: TGTGCCAGCAGCCTAGGAGAAGATACGCAGTATTTT. Amino acid sequence: CASSLGEDTQYF.

A few counts support this clonotype. This rearrangement joins TRBV12-3 or TRBV12-4 to TRBJ1-5, with TRBD1 matching over 7 bases. The CDR3 runs 15 residues. Unmatched junction bases numbered 1, after V lost 1 base and J lost 1 base. The CDR3 here is CASSLGGGSNQPQHF. The CDR3 region has the DNA TGTGCCAGCAGTTTAGGAGGGGGCAGCAATCAGCCCCAGCATTTT.

The chain couples TRBV3-1 to TRBJ1-1; tentative D call: TRBD1 (5 bases). The CDR3 is 15 residues long. V shed 4 bases and J shed 2 bases, with 14 bases lying between them. Per the germline V gene, CDR1 is LGHDT and CDR2 is YNNKEL (reference sequence). As DNA, the CDR3 is TGTGCCAGCAGCCTAAGGGGAGGGCCCAACACTGAAGCTTTCTTT. This sequence encodes CASSLRGGPNTEAFF.

The genes are TRBV6-1 and TRBJ1-1; a possible D gene is TRBD1 (6 bases). Germline V gene sequence: CDR1 MNHNS, CDR2 SASEGT. The CDR3 runs 13 residues. Deletions cut 6 bases from V and 3 bases from J, with 11 bases between. The CDR3 DNA reads as TGTGCCAGCAGATACACAGGGTACACTGAAGCTTTCTTT. Its protein is CASRYTGYTEAFF.

The DNA for the CDR3 is TGTGCCAGCAACCAGGGGGTCTATGGCTACACCTTC. The encoded protein is CASNQGVYGYTF. The rearrangement links TRBV2 to TRBJ1-2; 7 positions match TRBD1. This CDR3 is 12 amino acids long. V was pared by 7 bases and J by 4 bases, with 3 bases of the junction left unmatched. Per germline, CDR1 SNHLY and CDR2 FYNNEI. Together with reference TRBV2 and TRBJ1-2, the CDR3 gives the full variable domain: EPEVTQTPSHQVTQMGQEVILRCVPISNHLYFYWYRQILGQKVEFLVSFYNNEISEKSEIFDDQFSVERPDGSNFTLKIRSTKLEDSAMYFCASNQGVYGYTFGSGTRLTVV.

This clonotype was detected only a few times. The chain employs TRBV6-2 or TRBV6-3 and TRBJ1-2, with D uncertain. CDR1 is MNHEY, CDR2 SVGEGT, per germline. This CDR3 has 11 amino acids. The V and J ends lost 6 bases and 5 bases respectively, with 7 bases between them. CDR3 DNA sequence: TGTGCCAGCAGAGAACTTTATGGCTACACCTTC. This encodes CASRELYGYTF.

This chain uses TRBV24-1 with TRBJ2-3; D assignment may be TRBD1 or TRBD2 (5 bases each). The germline V and J ends were trimmed by 9 bases and 4 bases, with 13 bases remaining between them. Per germline, CDR1 KGHDR and CDR2 SFDVKD. The CDR3 totals 13 residues. CDR3 sequence (DNA): TGTGCCACCTCAGGGAGATTTGCAGATACGCAGTATTTT. Its protein is CATSGRFADTQYF.

The genes are TRBV10-3 and TRBJ2-4, with D maybe TRBD1 (6 bases). The CDR3 is 15 amino acids. Trimming pared 4 bases from V and 1 base from J, leaving 11 bases between. The germline gives CDR1 ENHRY, CDR2 SYGVKD. CDR3 coding DNA: TGTGCCATCAGTGCGGCAGGGGAGGCCAAAAACATTCAGTACTTC. Translated: CAISAAGEAKNIQYF.

This clonotype was seen only a few times. The gene calls are TRBV7-6 and TRBJ2-7, with D hard to call. Germline V gene lookup returns CDR1 SGHVS and CDR2 FNYEAQ. V lost 1 base and J lost 0, with 4 bases in between. The CDR3 loop spans 13 amino acids. The DNA of the CDR3 is TGTGCCAGCAGCTTAGTCCACTCCTACGAGCAGTACTTC. Its protein product is CASSLVHSYEQYF.

The chain is built from TRBV10-3 and TRBJ1-1; D uncertain. Trimming pared 3 bases from V and 5 bases from J, leaving 13 bases between. Germline CDR1 and CDR2: ENHRY and SYGVKD. The length of the CDR3 is 14 residues. The CDR3 region has the DNA TGTGCCATCAGTGATCCAGCGGCAAGGACTGAAGCTTTCTTT. The encoded protein is CAISDPAARTEAFF.

The sample holds one count of this clonotype. This chain joins TRBV7-9 and TRBJ1-1; D might be TRBD1 (6 bases). CDR1 is SEHNR and CDR2 is FQNEAQ in the germline V gene (reference sequence). V lost 5 bases and J lost 6, with 13 bases in between. The CDR3 consists of 13 residues. DNA of the CDR3: TGTGCCAGCAGCCAAACAGGGTCCGCTGAAGCTTTCTTT. Protein: CASSQTGSAEAFF.

The table lists this clonotype with a few counts. The CDR3 bases are TGCAGTGCTAGACGGACGGACGGGCCAAGGACTGAAGCTTTCTTT. Translation gives CSARRTDGPRTEAFF. V gene TRBV20-1 combines with J gene TRBJ1-1; D not certain. The CDR3 loop spans 15 amino acids. V gave up 2 bases and J gave up 5 bases, with 18 bases separating them. Per germline, CDR1 DFQATT and CDR2 SNEGSKA (reference sequence).

This clonotype is classed as medium-sized. The chain joins TRBV28 to TRBJ2-7, with 10 bases lining up with TRBD1. V shed 8 bases and J 6 bases; nucleotides not matched to a gene: 7. The CDR3 runs to 13 residues. Germline lookup yields CDR1 MDHEN and CDR2 SYDVKM. The CDR3 region has the DNA TGTGCCAGCCGCGGACAGGGGGAGGGCGAGCAGTACTTC. Amino acid sequence: CASRGQGEGEQYF.

The table lists this clonotype with a few counts. V and J are TRBV28 and TRBJ2-7; 8 bases line up with TRBD2. Germline CDR1 MDHEN, CDR2 SYDVKM. V dropped 2 bases and J dropped 0; count of bases not matched to a gene: 6. The CDR3 spans 16 residues. The CDR3 DNA reads TGTGCCAGCAGTTTAAGGCGGGGGGTCTTCTCCTACGAGCAGTACTTC. Translated: CASSLRRGVFSYEQYF.

This clonotype was observed a handful of times. The genes are TRBV11-2 and TRBJ2-1; 10 bases match TRBD2. CDR3 length equals 17 residues. J lost 5 bases, V lost 5 bases, and 12 bases had no gene match. The germline CDR1 and CDR2 sequences are SGHAT and FQNNGV. DNA of the CDR3: TGTGCCAGCAGCGCCGCTAGCGGGGGCCCTGGTGACAATGAGCAGTTCTTC. The encoded protein is CASSAASGGPGDNEQFF.

This clonotype has a handful of counts. The genes are TRBV3-1 and TRBJ2-4, with unresolved D. CDR3 length: 14 residues. The germline V gene has CDR1 LGHDT and CDR2 YNNKEL (reference sequence). Trimming left V 1 base short and J 2 bases short, with 6 bases between. CDR3 region: CASSQAGSKNIQYF. The CDR3 DNA reads as TGTGCCAGCAGCCAAGCCGGGTCCAAAAACATTCAGTACTTC. The full variable domain, its missing parts supplied by reference TRBV3-1 and TRBJ2-4, is DTAVSQTPKYLVTQMGNDKSIKCEQNLGHDTMYWYKQDSKKFLKIMFSYNNKELIINETVPNRFSPKSPDKAHLNLHINSLELGDSAVYFCASSQAGSKNIQYFGAGTRLSVL.

This clonotype has more than one count but fewer than ten. The chain carries TRBV12-3 or TRBV12-4 and TRBJ1-1; no definite D call. The CDR3 has 12 amino acids. Trimming pared 5 bases from V and 4 bases from J, leaving 8 bases between. The DNA for the CDR3 is TGTGCCAGCAGTCCTTTTGGCACTGAAGCTTTCTTT. It translates to CASSPFGTEAFF.

The chain couples TRBV4-3 to TRBJ2-3; the D is unclear. The CDR3 has 11 amino acids. CDR1 is LGHNA, CDR2 YSLEER, per germline. V was cut by 3 bases and J by 6 bases, with 4 bases left in between. CDR3 amino acids: CASSQGDTQYF. The CDR3 nucleotides are TGCGCCAGCAGCCAGGGGGATACGCAGTATTTT.

This chain joins TRBV20-1 and TRBJ2-5, with D tentatively TRBD1 or TRBD2 (6 bases each). V lost 3 bases and J 5 bases, leaving 10 bases between the germline ends. The length of the CDR3 is 12 residues. From germline, CDR1 is DFQATT and CDR2 SNEGSKA (reference sequence). The CDR3 region has the DNA TGCAGTGCTAGGGGGGGCGCGGAGACCCAGTACTTC. Protein sequence: CSARGGAETQYF.